Presented here are 21 T cell receptor beta chains from one specimen sequenced in a study of T-cell reconstitution after alpha-beta-depleted transplantation in children (dated by TCRdb to 2016 to 2017). The receptor library was made with PCR. Reads for this sample came from an Illumina HiSeq 2500. To normalize quantification of the TCRbeta repertoire, the TCR libraries were built with molecular barcoding that relied on unique molecular identifiers. The public reads were run again by TCRdb, first through fastp at Q25 and then through MiXCR, and only productive beta chains were kept. Merged by CDR3 protein, the rows form single entries marked with the most common genes and DNA. The sample has approximately 130,000 distinct CDR3 sequences on record, about 9.5% of them singletons. Less than 25% of the sample lies in the top ten. In the paper's terms, the treatment or condition label means: allogeneic hematopoietic cell transplantation with graft depleted of TCRalphabeta T cells and CD19 B cells.

The input for sequencing was PBMCs, mostly from graft donor cells, taken 180 days after TCRalphabeta/CD19-depleted stem cell transplant. Every receptor here comes from a girl younger than two who had a stem cell transplant for combined immunodeficiency, so the T cells may come from the graft donor.

The chain carries TRBV5-1 and TRBJ2-3; D is possibly TRBD2 (5 bases). The CDR3 extends over 16 amino acids. Trimming removed 0 bases from V and 6 bases from J, with 17 bases in between. Germline assignment: CDR1 SGHRS and CDR2 YFSETQ. Written as DNA, the CDR3 is TGCGCCAGCAGCTTGGCCCAGCGGACCCTCACGGATACGCAGTATTTT. Translation: CASSLAQRTLTDTQYF.

This clonotype was counted only a few times. This chain connects TRBV29-1 to TRBJ2-3, with D perhaps matching TRBD1 (7 bases). Germline V gives CDR1 SQVTM, CDR2 ANQGSEA. The CDR3 is 17 residues long. V was shortened by 3 bases and J by 0 bases, with 19 bases between the two germline ends. For the CDR3, the DNA is TGCAGCGTTGATCCGGGAGCGTTCAGGGGGAGCACAGATACGCAGTATTTT. Its protein is CSVDPGAFRGSTDTQYF.

J is TRBJ2-1 and V is TRBV4-3; 13 nucleotides line up with TRBD2. V was pared by 1 base and J by 3 bases, with 6 bases of the junction left unmatched. The CDR3 contains 18 residues. Germline V lookup: CDR1 LGHNA, CDR2 YSLEER. The CDR3 sequence: CASSQGTSGSGVYNEQFF. The CDR3 nucleotides read TGCGCCAGCAGCCAAGGGACTAGCGGGAGTGGGGTCTACAATGAGCAGTTCTTC.

V is TRBV28 and J is TRBJ2-3; 9 nucleotides align to TRBD2. The CDR3 contains 15 residues. The V gene's germline CDR1 is MDHEN and CDR2 SYDVKM. V trimming: 6 bases; J trimming: 0 bases; junction bases outside the gene matches: 4. This CDR3 reads CASSYSGGSTDTQYF. DNA of the CDR3: TGTGCCAGCAGCTATAGCGGGGGTAGCACAGATACGCAGTATTTT.

This clonotype was recorded a few times. The rearrangement links TRBV10-3 to TRBJ2-7; TRBD1 agrees at 9 bases. The CDR3 runs to 14 residues. Germline V gene data show CDR1 as ENHRY and CDR2 as SYGVKD. J lost 5 bases, V lost 5 bases, and 7 bases had no gene match. CDR3 residues: CAISSRQGENEQYF. In nucleotides, the CDR3 is TGTGCCATCAGTTCGCGACAGGGGGAAAACGAGCAGTACTTC.

The CDR3 region is CASSLVGPGYGYTF. The CDR3 region has the DNA TGCGCCAGCAGCTTGGTGGGGCCCGGCTATGGCTACACCTTC. This chain uses TRBV5-1 with TRBJ1-2; perhaps TRBD1 as D (5 bases). V lost 0 bases and J lost 4, with 10 bases in between. The CDR3 loop spans 14 amino acids. The V gene's germline CDR1 is SGHRS and CDR2 YFSETQ.

The rearrangement joins TRBV29-1 to TRBJ1-1, with a tentative D call TRBD1 (6 bases). The germline gives CDR1 SQVTM, CDR2 ANQGSEA. V dropped 4 bases and J dropped 2 bases, with 14 bases sitting between them. This CDR3 is built from 14 residues. CDR3 amino acids: CSVAGQRRNTEAFF. CDR3 coding DNA: TGCAGCGTTGCAGGACAGAGAAGAAACACTGAAGCTTTCTTT.

The chain joins TRBV24-1 to TRBJ2-3; 8 bases are shared with TRBD1. After removal of 4 bases from V and 6 bases from J, the junction contained 8 bases not matched to a gene. Looked up from germline, CDR1 is KGHDR and CDR2 is SFDVKD. The CDR3 is 15 amino acids. The DNA for the CDR3 is TGTGCCACCAGTGACCCCGGGACAGGTTTCGATACGCAGTATTTT. Protein: CATSDPGTGFDTQYF.

The genes are TRBV28 and TRBJ2-4; TRBD2 agrees at 9 bases. Germline CDR1 is MDHEN and CDR2 is SYDVKM. The CDR3 covers 17 residues. V shed 1 base and J 1 base; nucleotides not matched to a gene: 5. The CDR3 sequence is CASSLYIAGEAKNIQYF. In DNA, the CDR3 is TGTGCCAGCAGTTTATACATAGCGGGAGAGGCCAAAAACATTCAGTACTTC.

This clonotype was observed a handful of times. The chain links TRBV5-1 to TRBJ1-6; D is possibly TRBD1 (5 bases). Germline values: CDR1 SGHRS, CDR2 YFSETQ. There are 12 residues in the CDR3. The V gene lost 2 bases and the J gene lost 17 bases, with 14 bases spanning the gap. CDR3 DNA: TGCGCCAGCAGCTTTGCGGACATCGCAATCCACTTT. It is translated as CASSFADIAIHF.

With respect to this clonotype: A read error may be the cause here, since a much bigger clone is one base away. This sequence joins TRBV29-1 and TRBJ1-1, with 11 positions matching TRBD1. CDR1 is SQVTM and CDR2 is ANQGSEA in the germline V gene. J was trimmed by 3 bases and V by 6 bases; bases with no gene match: 6. The CDR3 is 14 amino acids. CDR3 nucleotides: TGCAGCGTCCAAGGGACAGGGGGATACACTGAAGCTTTCTTT. Its translation is CSVQGTGGYTEAFF.

This chain links TRBV7-6 with TRBJ2-5; 8 nucleotides match TRBD1. Germline V gene lookup returns CDR1 SGHVS and CDR2 FNYEAQ. The J segment lost 5 bases and the V segment lost 3 bases, leaving 8 bases of the junction unmatched. This CDR3 comprises 15 residues. The CDR3, as DNA: TGTGCCAGCAGCTTGCAGGGGGCGCGGTTTGAGACCCAGTACTTC. Translated, it gives CASSLQGARFETQYF.

This clonotype occurred a few times. The CDR3 loop is CASSWRGKGYNEQFF. The CDR3 region has the DNA TGTGCCAGCAGCTGGAGGGGGAAAGGCTACAATGAGCAGTTCTTC. The chain couples TRBV11-1 to TRBJ2-1; possibly TRBD1 or TRBD2 for D (6 bases each). V lost 4 bases and J lost 3, with 13 bases in between. The CDR3 is 15 residues long. The germline CDR1 and CDR2 sequences are SGHAT and FQDESV (reference sequence).

In its sample, this clonotype was seen many times. J is TRBJ2-1 and V is TRBV5-1, with 9 nucleotides matching TRBD1. The germline V gene encodes CDR1 SGHRS and CDR2 YFSETQ. Germline trimming cut 2 bases from V and 6 bases from J; bases unmatched to any gene: 9. The CDR3 runs 16 residues. DNA for the CDR3: TGCGCCAGCAGCTTCATCCCCGGGACAGGGCGCAATGAGCAGTTCTTC. Its protein product is CASSFIPGTGRNEQFF. Drawing the rest from reference TRBV5-1 and TRBJ2-1, the complete variable domain is KAGVTQTPRYLIKTRGQQVTLSCSPISGHRSVSWYQQTPGQGLQFLFEYFSETQRNKGNFPGRFSGRQFSNSRSEMNVSTLELGDSALYLCASSFIPGTGRNEQFFGPGTRLTVL.

The chain joins TRBV18 to TRBJ2-4; tentatively, D is TRBD2 (6 bases). V gave up 2 bases and J gave up 3 bases, with 11 bases separating them. The CDR3 covers 15 residues. Germline V gene data show CDR1 as KGHSH and CDR2 as LQKENI. CDR3 in DNA: TGTGCCAGCTCACCATTGGTGGGAGGCAAAAACATTCAGTACTTC. It codes for CASSPLVGGKNIQYF.

V usage is TRBV20-1 and J usage is TRBJ1-2, with TRBD1 identical over 8 bases. With V trimmed by 2 bases and J by 8 bases, 1 base remained unmatched. CDR1 DFQATT and CDR2 SNEGSKA come from the germline V gene (reference sequence). This CDR3 is built from 11 residues. DNA of the CDR3: TGCAGTGCTAGACAGGGGGCGGGCTACACCTTC. Translating gives CSARQGAGYTF.

This clonotype has at least ten counts. The chain recombines TRBV20-1 with TRBJ2-3; D unclear. CDR3 length: 14 residues. V was clipped by 5 bases and J by 0 bases, with 12 bases between them. CDR1 and CDR2 from the germline V gene are DFQATT and SNEGSKA (reference sequence). CDR3 sequence reads: CSASRVSSTDTQYF. The CDR3, as DNA: TGCAGTGCTTCTAGAGTCTCTAGCACAGATACGCAGTATTTT.

This clonotype has only a few counts. This chain joins TRBV6-2 or TRBV6-3 and TRBJ2-7; tentatively, D is TRBD1 (6 bases). With 5 bases removed from V and 4 bases from J, the gap between germline ends came to 24 bases. The germline V gene has CDR1 MNHEY and CDR2 SVGEGT. CDR3 length: 17 amino acids. In nucleotides, the CDR3 is TGTGCCAGCAGTACCACACCACAGGGAAATTATGGTTACGAGCAGTACTTC. Translated, it gives CASSTTPQGNYGYEQYF.

This clonotype appeared a few times. The chain carries TRBV6-5 and TRBJ1-2; unclear D gene. Germline-derived CDR1 and CDR2 are MNHEY and SVGAGI. V was pared by 2 bases and J by 7 bases, with 14 bases between. The CDR3 loop spans 14 amino acids. The CDR3 protein is CASSYGTSPGGYTF. CDR3 DNA: TGTGCCAGCAGTTACGGAACCAGCCCAGGTGGCTACACCTTC.

The chain recombines TRBV7-8 with TRBJ2-7, with unresolved D. From germline, CDR1 is SGHVS and CDR2 FQNEAQ. Trimming pared 5 bases from V and 1 base from J, leaving 12 bases between. The CDR3 has 14 residues. CDR3 DNA sequence: TGTGCCAGCAGCAGCAGTAGGATTTCCTACGAGCAGTACTTC. Its translation: CASSSSRISYEQYF.

This clonotype was observed many times. The V and J genes are TRBV5-1 and TRBJ2-2; D may be TRBD2 (5 bases). The CDR3 is made up of 16 amino acids. The germline V and J ends were trimmed by 9 bases and 1 base, with 19 bases remaining between them. Germline V gene data show CDR1 as SGHRS and CDR2 as YFSETQ. The CDR3 nucleotides are TGCGCCACCCAAAAGGTGGGAGAAGAGAACACCGGGGAGCTGTTTTTT. It codes for CATQKVGEENTGELFF.